What follows are 6 T cell receptor beta chains derived from one specimen sequenced in a study of metastatic and nonmetastatic thyroid tumors. No patient had received any treatment before thyroid surgery. With MiXCR, TCRdb reprocessed the PCR reads. Of 20,000 to 25,000 clones in the sample, 9.5% to 13% were seen once. Sequenced input: blood. The receptors derive from a female donor with papillary thyroid cancer or a benign thyroid nodule (not recorded which). Some clones in this sample may be carry-over from other donors' samples.

This clone was observed a few times. This chain joins TRBV6-5 and TRBJ2-7; 7 nucleotides align to TRBD2. Per the germline V gene, CDR1 is MNHEY and CDR2 is SVGAGI. After removal of 2 bases from V and 4 bases from J, the junction contained 17 bases not matched to a gene. The CDR3 extends over 18 amino acids. Here the CDR3 reads CASSYDAGFWAGVYEQYF. The CDR3 DNA is TGTGCCAGCAGTTACGACGCGGGTTTTTGGGCGGGAGTGTACGAGCAGTACTTC.

This clone has ten or more counts. The V call is TRBV20-1, the J call TRBJ2-1, with TRBD2 matching over 16 bases. CDR1 DFQATT and CDR2 SNEGSKA come from the germline V gene (reference sequence). The CDR3 sequence is 18 residues long. V shed 5 bases and J 8 bases; nucleotides not matched to a gene: 15. In nucleotides, the CDR3 is TGCAGTGCTCGCTTTAAGATTTCCGGGACTAGCGGGAGGGATGAGCAGTTCTTC. It translates to CSARFKISGTSGRDEQFF.

The chain links TRBV18 to TRBJ1-1; D may be TRBD1 (6 bases). This CDR3 spans 15 amino acids. V lost 0 bases and J lost 4, with 12 bases in between. Germline-derived CDR1 and CDR2 are KGHSH and LQKENI. CDR3 loop: CASSPPARGVTEAFF. CDR3 coding DNA: TGTGCCAGCTCACCACCCGCTAGGGGGGTCACTGAAGCTTTCTTT.

By share of the sample, this clone is medium-sized. The gene calls are TRBV27 and TRBJ2-7; weak D call: TRBD1 (6 bases). The germline V gene has CDR1 MNHEY and CDR2 SMNVEV (reference sequence). The CDR3 loop spans 12 amino acids. Trimming pared 5 bases from V and 6 bases from J, leaving 11 bases between. This CDR3 is CASSHGTTEQYF. Here the CDR3 DNA reads TGTGCCAGCAGTCACGGGACAACCGAGCAGTACTTC.

The sample holds many counts of this clone. The gene calls are TRBV11-2 and TRBJ2-7; D is unresolved. V was trimmed by 2 bases and J by 3 bases, leaving 11 bases between them. The germline V gene encodes CDR1 SGHAT and CDR2 FQNNGV. This CDR3 contains 14 residues. The CDR3 coding sequence is TGTGCCAGCAGCTTATCCCGGTCCGGCTACGAGCAGTACTTC. Protein sequence: CASSLSRSGYEQYF. Based on the CDR3 plus reference TRBV11-2 and TRBJ2-7, the full variable domain is EAGVAQSPRYKIIEKRQSVAFWCNPISGHATLYWYQQILGQGPKLLIQFQNNGVVDDSQLPKDRFSAERLKGVDSTLKIQPAKLEDSAVYLCASSLSRSGYEQYFGPGTRLTVT.

This clone came up many times. This rearrangement joins TRBV4-1 to TRBJ2-1, with TRBD2 identical over 7 bases. The CDR3 extends over 18 amino acids. From germline, CDR1 is MGHRA and CDR2 YSYEKL. Trimming at V came to 0 bases and at J to 5 bases, leaving 13 bases not matched to a gene. The CDR3 DNA reads TGCGCCAGCAGCCAAGAAAGGACATCGGGACTACGGCACAATGAGCAGTTCTTC. This translates into CASSQERTSGLRHNEQFF.